Listed below are T cell receptor beta chains from one sample, sequenced in a study of shared clonotypes between healthy human individuals. Clones were sequenced by immunoSEQ multiplex PCR, and TCRdb holds only the in-frame ones, with some missing. The sample lists 550,000 to 650,000 clones, 95% to 97% occurring once. Material for sequencing was naive CD8+ T cells sorted from blood. These receptors originate from a woman in her 30s in good health. The CDR3 runs from the conserved cysteine through the conserved F or W. D genes are given only for firm matches. The listing skips clone size in some rows; elsewhere it reads once, few, many or a size class.

j_call d_call clone_size v_call cdr3_nt cdr3_aa
TRBJ2-3 TRBD2 NA TRBV2 TGTGCCAGCCTACAGACTAGCGGGAGAATATTCACAGATACGCAGTATTTT CASLQTSGRIFTDTQYF
TRBJ2-7 TRBD2 NA TRBV7-9 TGTGCCAGCAGCCCAACAAAGGGGTCTAGCGGGGACTACGAGCAGTACTTC CASSPTKGSSGDYEQYF
TRBJ2-7 TRBD2 NA TRBV27 TGTGCCAGCTCCGTAGCGGGGGTTACCTTCTACGAGCAGTACTTC CASSVAGVTFYEQYF
TRBJ2-1 NA NA TRBV6-5 TGTGCCAGCAGTTACTCCACGGTTGAGAAGCAGTTCTTC CASSYSTVEKQFF
TRBJ2-4 NA once TRBV7-6 TGTGCCAGCAGCCCTCTAGGGGGGACAGCAAACATTCAGTACTTC CASSPLGGTANIQYF
TRBJ2-5 TRBD2 NA TRBV2 TGTGCCAGCTTAGCGGGAGGGCGAGAGACCCAGTACTTC CASLAGGRETQYF
TRBJ1-6 NA NA TRBV10-3 TGTGCCATCAGTGACATGCCAGGGGCCTCCTATAATTCACCCCTCCACTTT CAISDMPGASYNSPLHF
TRBJ1-1 NA NA TRBV28 TGTGCCAGCAGCTGGGACCCCCAGTTGAACACTGAAGCTTTCTTT CASSWDPQLNTEAFF
TRBJ2-5 NA NA TRBV27 TGTGCCAGCAGTTACCAAGAGACCCAGTACTTC CASSYQETQYF
TRBJ2-7 NA NA TRBV6-5 TGTGCCAGCAGTACCTCCGGGGAGAGCTCCTACGAGCAGTACTTC CASSTSGESSYEQYF
TRBJ1-5 TRBD1 NA TRBV27 TGTGCCAGCAGTTTCACAGGGGGGAGTCAGCCCCAGCATTTT CASSFTGGSQPQHF
TRBJ1-2 TRBD1 NA TRBV14 TGTGCCAGCAGCGAGGACAGGGACTATGGCTACACCTTC CASSEDRDYGYTF
TRBJ2-7 NA NA TRBV6-6 TGTGCCAGCAGTTACGGTTCGGGGAACGAGCAGTACTTC CASSYGSGNEQYF
TRBJ2-1 TRBD2 NA TRBV7-2 TGTGCCAGCAGCCTCCCCCTAGCGGGAGGGCCCAATGAGCAGTTCTTC CASSLPLAGGPNEQFF
TRBJ2-7 NA NA TRBV7-9 TGTGCCAGCAGCTTAGCGCCGGGGTCCCCATATTCCTACGAGCAGTACTTC CASSLAPGSPYSYEQYF
TRBJ1-4 NA once TRBV7-9 TGTGCCAGCAGCTTTGGTGGACGAGAAAATGAAAAACTGTTTTTT CASSFGGRENEKLFF
TRBJ1-1 NA NA TRBV28 TGTGCCAGCAGTTCGGACATGGGGGTAGGTACTGAAGCTTTCTTT CASSSDMGVGTEAFF
TRBJ1-1 NA NA TRBV5-4 TGTGCCAGCAGCTTGGGGGCCTACGAAGCTTTCTTT CASSLGAYEAFF
TRBJ1-1 NA once TRBV7-8 TGTGCCAGCAGCTTAAATCCCACACTGGCTGCCGAAGCTTTCTTT CASSLNPTLAAEAFF
TRBJ2-1 TRBD2 once TRBV4-1 TGCGCCAGCAGCCAAGATCGTCCTAGCGGGAGTTACAATGAGCAGTTCTTC CASSQDRPSGSYNEQFF
TRBJ1-2 NA NA TRBV7-9 TGTGCCAGCAGCTTGAAGGCGCTCTCAGGACGGAGCTACACCTTC CASSLKALSGRSYTF
TRBJ1-2 NA NA TRBV10-3 TGTGCCATCAGTGAGTCGCCGAACAACTATGGCTACACCTTC CAISESPNNYGYTF